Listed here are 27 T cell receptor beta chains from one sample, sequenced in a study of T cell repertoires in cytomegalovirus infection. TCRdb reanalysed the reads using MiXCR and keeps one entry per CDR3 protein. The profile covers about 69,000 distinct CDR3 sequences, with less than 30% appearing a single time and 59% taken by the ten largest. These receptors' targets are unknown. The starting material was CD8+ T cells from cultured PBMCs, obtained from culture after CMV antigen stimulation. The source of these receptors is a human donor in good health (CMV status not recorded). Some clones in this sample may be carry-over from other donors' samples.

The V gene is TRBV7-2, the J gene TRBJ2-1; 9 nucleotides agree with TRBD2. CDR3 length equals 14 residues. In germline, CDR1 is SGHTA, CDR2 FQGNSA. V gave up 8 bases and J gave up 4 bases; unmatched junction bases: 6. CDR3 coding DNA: TGTGCCAGCTATTATAGCGGGAGTTACAATGAGCAGTTCTTC. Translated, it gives CASYYSGSYNEQFF.

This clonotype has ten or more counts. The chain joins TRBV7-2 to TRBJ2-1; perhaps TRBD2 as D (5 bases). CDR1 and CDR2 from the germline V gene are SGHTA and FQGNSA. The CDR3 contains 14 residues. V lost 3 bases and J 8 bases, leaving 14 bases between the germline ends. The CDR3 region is CASSFGGSVYEQFF. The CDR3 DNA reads TGTGCCAGCAGCTTCGGTGGGAGTGTCTATGAGCAGTTCTTC.

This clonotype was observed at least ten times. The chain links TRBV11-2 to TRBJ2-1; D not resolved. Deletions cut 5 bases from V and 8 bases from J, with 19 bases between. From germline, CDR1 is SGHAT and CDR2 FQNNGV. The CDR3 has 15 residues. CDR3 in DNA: TGTGCCAGCAGCCCCACCTCCACATGGGCCCATGAGCAGTTCTTC. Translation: CASSPTSTWAHEQFF.

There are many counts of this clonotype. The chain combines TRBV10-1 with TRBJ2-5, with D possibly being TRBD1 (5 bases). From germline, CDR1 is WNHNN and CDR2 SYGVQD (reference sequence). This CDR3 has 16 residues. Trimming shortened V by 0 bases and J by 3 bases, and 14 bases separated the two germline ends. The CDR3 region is CASSESLEPGKETQYF. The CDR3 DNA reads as TGCGCCAGCAGTGAGTCGCTTGAGCCAGGGAAAGAGACCCAGTACTTC.

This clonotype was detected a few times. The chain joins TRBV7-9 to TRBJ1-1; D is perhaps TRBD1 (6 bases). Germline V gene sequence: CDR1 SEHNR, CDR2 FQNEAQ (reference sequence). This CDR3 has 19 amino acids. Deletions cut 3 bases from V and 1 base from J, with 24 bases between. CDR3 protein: CASSFQRGTRMRQNTEAFF. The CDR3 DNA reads TGTGCCAGCAGCTTCCAAAGAGGGACAAGAATGAGACAGAACACTGAAGCTTTCTTT.

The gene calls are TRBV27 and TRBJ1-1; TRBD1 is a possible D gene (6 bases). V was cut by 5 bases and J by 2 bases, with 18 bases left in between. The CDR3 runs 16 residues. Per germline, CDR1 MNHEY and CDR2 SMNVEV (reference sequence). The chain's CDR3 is CASSPPGAVTNTEAFF. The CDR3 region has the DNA TGTGCCAGCAGTCCCCCAGGGGCCGTGACAAACACTGAAGCTTTCTTT.

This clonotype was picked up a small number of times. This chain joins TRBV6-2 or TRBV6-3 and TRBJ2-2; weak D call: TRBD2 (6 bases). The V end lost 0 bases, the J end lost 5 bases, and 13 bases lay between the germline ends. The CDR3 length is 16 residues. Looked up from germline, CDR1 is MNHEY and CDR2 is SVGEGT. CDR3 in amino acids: CASSYSYRDSTGELFF. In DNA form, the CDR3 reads TGTGCCAGCAGTTACTCCTACCGGGACTCAACCGGGGAGCTGTTTTTT.

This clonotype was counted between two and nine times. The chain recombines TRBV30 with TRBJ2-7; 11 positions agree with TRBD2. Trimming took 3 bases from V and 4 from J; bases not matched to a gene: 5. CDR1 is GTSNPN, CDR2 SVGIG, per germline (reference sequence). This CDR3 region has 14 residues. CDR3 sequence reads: CAWSGTSGYYEQYF. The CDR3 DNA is TGTGCCTGGAGCGGGACTAGCGGATATTACGAGCAGTACTTC.

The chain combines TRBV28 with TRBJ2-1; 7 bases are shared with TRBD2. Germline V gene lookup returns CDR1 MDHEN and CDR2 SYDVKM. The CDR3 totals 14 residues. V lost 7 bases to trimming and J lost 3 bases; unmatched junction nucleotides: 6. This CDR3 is CASTDGGYYNEQFF. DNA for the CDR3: TGTGCCAGCACTGACGGGGGGTACTACAATGAGCAGTTCTTC.

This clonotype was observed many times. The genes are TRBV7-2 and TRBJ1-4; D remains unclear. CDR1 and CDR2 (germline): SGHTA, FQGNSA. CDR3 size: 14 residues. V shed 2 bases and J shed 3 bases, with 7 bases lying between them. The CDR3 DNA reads TGTGCCAGCAGCTTATGGGGAGCTAATGAAAAACTGTTTTTT. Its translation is CASSLWGANEKLFF.

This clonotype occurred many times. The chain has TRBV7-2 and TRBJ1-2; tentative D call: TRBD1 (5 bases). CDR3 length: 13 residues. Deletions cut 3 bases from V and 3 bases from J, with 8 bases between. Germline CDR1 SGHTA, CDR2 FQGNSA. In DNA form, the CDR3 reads TGTGCCAGCAGCTTCGGGGGGTACTATGGCTACACCTTC. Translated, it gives CASSFGGYYGYTF.

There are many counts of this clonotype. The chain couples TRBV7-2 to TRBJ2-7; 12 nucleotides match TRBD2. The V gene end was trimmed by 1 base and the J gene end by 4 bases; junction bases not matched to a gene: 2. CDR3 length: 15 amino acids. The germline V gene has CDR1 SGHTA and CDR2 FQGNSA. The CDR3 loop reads CASSLGLAGVYEQYF. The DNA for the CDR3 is TGTGCCAGCAGCTTAGGACTAGCGGGGGTTTACGAGCAGTACTTC.

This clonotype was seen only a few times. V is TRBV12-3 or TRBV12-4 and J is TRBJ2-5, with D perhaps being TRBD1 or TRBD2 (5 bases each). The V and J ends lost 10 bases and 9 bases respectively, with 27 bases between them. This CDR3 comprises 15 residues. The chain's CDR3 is CATSDTGTTKRSQYF. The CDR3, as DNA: TGTGCCACTTCCGACACCGGGACCACCAAGAGGTCCCAGTACTTC.

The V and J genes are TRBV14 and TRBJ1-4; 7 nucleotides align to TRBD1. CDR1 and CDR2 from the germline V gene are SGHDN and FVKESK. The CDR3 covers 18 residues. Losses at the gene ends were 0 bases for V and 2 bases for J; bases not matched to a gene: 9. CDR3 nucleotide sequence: TGTGCCAGCAGCCAAGATTATCAGGGGGGGACGACTAATGAAAAACTGTTTTTT. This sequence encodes CASSQDYQGGTTNEKLFF.

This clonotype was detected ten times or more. CDR3: CASSQDPLWEKLFF. The CDR3 DNA sequence: TGTGCCAGCAGCCAGGACCCTTTATGGGAAAAACTGTTTTTT. The chain has TRBV7-9 and TRBJ1-4; D uncertain. Trimming took 5 bases from V and 8 from J, leaving 15 bases between them. The CDR3 is made up of 14 amino acids. Looked up from germline, CDR1 is SEHNR and CDR2 is FQNEAQ (reference sequence).

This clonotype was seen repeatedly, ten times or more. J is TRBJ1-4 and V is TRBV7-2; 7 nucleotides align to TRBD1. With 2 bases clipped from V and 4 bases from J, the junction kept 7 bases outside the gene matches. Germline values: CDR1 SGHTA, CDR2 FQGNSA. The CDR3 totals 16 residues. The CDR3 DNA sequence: TGTGCCAGCAGCTTACGCCCGGGACAGAGTAATGAAAAACTGTTTTTT. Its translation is CASSLRPGQSNEKLFF.

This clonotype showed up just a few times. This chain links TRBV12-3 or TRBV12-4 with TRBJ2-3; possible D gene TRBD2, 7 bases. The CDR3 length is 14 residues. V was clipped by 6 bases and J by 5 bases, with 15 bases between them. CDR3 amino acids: CASSLRGPIDTQYF. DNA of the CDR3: TGTGCCAGCAGCCTGCGGGGGCCGATAGATACGCAGTATTTT.

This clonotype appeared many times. The CDR3 bases are TGTGCCAGCAGTACCCGACAGGGCTCTGGCTACGAGCAGTACTTC. This translates into CASSTRQGSGYEQYF. This sequence joins TRBV11-2 and TRBJ2-7; TRBD1 aligns across 7 bases. This CDR3 comprises 15 residues. The trim removed 6 bases at V and 3 bases at J, leaving 11 bases unmatched. Germline values: CDR1 SGHAT, CDR2 FQNNGV.

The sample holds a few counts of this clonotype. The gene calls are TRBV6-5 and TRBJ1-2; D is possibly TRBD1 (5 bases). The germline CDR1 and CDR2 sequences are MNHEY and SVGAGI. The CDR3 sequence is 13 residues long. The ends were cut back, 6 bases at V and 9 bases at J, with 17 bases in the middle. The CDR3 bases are TGTGCCAGCAGCCCCAAAGGTCGGGGCAGCTACACCTTC. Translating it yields CASSPKGRGSYTF.

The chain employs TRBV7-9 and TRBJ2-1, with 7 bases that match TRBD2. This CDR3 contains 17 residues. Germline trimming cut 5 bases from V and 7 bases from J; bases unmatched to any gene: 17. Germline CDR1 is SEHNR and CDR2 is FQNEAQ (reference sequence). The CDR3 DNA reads TGTGCCAGCAGCCCCCGGGACGGGAGACTGGGAGGGAATGAGCAGTTCTTC. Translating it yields CASSPRDGRLGGNEQFF.

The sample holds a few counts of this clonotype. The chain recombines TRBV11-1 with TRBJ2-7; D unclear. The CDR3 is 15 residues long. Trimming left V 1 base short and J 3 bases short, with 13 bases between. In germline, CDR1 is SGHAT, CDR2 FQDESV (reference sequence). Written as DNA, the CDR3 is TGTGCCAGCAGCTTAGGACGTGGTGGAAGCTACGAGCAGTACTTC. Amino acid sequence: CASSLGRGGSYEQYF.

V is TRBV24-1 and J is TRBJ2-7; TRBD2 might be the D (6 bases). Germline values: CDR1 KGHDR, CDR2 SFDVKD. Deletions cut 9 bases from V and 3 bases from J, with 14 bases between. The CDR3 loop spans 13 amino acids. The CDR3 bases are TGTGCCACCTCCCCGGGTAGCGGCTACGAGCAGTACTTC. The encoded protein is CATSPGSGYEQYF.

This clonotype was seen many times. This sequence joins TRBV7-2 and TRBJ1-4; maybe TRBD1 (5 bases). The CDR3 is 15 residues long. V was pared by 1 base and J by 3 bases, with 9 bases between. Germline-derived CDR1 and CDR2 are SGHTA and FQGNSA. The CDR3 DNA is TGTGCCAGCAGCTTAGGGGGGTATCCTAATGAAAAACTGTTTTTT. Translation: CASSLGGYPNEKLFF.

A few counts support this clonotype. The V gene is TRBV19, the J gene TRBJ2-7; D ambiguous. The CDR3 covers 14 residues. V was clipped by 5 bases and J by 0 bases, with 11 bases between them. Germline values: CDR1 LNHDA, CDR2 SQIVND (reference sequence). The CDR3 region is CASSPGSLSYEQYF. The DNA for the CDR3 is TGTGCCAGTAGTCCCGGCTCCCTCTCCTACGAGCAGTACTTC.

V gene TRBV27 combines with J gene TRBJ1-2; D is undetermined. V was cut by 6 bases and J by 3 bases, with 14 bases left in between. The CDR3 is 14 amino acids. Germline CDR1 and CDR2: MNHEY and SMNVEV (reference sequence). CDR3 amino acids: CASSDTGQYYGYTF. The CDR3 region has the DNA TGTGCCAGCAGCGATACGGGCCAGTACTATGGCTACACCTTC.

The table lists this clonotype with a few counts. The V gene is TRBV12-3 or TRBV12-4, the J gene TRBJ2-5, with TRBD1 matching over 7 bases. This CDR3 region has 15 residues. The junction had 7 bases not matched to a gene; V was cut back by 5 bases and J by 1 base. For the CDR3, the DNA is TGTGCCAGCAGTCAACAAGACAGGGTCCAAGAGACCCAGTACTTC. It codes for CASSQQDRVQETQYF.

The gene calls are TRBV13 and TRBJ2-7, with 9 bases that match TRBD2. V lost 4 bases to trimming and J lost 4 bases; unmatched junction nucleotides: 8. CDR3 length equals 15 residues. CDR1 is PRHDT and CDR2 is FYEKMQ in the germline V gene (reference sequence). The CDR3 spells CASSSSGAALYEQYF. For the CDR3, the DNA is TGTGCCAGCAGCTCTAGCGGGGCGGCCCTTTACGAGCAGTACTTC.